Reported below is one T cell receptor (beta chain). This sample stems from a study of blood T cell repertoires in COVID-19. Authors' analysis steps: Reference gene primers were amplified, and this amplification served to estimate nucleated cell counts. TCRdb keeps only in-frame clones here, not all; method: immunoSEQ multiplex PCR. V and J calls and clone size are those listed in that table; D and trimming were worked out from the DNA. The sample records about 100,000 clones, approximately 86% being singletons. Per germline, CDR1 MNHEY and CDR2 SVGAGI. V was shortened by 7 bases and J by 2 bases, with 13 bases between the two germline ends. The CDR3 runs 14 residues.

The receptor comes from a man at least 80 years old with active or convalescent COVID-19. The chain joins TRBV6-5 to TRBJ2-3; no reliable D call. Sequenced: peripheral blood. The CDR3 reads CASTGIGVTDTQYF. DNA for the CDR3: TGTGCCAGCACCGGAATCGGAGTCACAGATACGCAGTATTTT.